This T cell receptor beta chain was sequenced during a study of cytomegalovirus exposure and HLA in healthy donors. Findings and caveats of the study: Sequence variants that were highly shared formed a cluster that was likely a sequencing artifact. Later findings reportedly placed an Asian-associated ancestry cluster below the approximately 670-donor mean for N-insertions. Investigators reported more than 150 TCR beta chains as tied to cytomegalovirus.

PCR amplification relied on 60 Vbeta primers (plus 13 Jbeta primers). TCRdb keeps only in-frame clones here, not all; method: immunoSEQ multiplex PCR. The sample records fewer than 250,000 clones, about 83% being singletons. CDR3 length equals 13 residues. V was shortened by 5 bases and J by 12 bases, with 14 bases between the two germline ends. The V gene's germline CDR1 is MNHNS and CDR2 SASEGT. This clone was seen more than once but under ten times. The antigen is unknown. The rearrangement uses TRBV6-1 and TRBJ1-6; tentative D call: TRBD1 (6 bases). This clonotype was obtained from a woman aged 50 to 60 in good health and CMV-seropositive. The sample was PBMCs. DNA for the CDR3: TGTGCCAGCAGTATGGACAGTGGGGGACCCCTCCACTTT. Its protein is CASSMDSGGPLHF.